The rows below give T cell receptor beta chains drawn from one sample of a study of cytomegalovirus exposure and HLA in healthy donors. Sequencing used immunoSEQ multiplex PCR; TCRdb keeps in-frame clones, though not all of them. The sample has fewer than 150,000 clones, roughly 80% seen once. Sequencing was carried out using PBMCs. The receptors shown here come from a man between 35 and 55 years old in good health and CMV-seropositive. CDR3s include the opening cysteine and the closing phenylalanine or tryptophan. D genes are given only for firm matches. The listing skips clone size in some rows; elsewhere it reads once, few, many or a size class.

abundance,j_gene,d_gene,v_gene,len,CDR3nt,CDR3aa
-,TRBJ2-7,TRBD1,TRBV5-1,14,TGCGCCAGCAGCTCACGGACAGGGGGAAGCGAGCAGTACTTC,CASSSRTGGSEQYF
-,TRBJ1-1,-,TRBV19,13,TGTGCCAGTAGTACGAGGAAAGGAACTGAAGCTTTCTTT,CASSTRKGTEAFF
once,TRBJ2-7,-,TRBV10-1,12,TGCGCCAGCAGGAAGGGGGCCTACGAGCAGTACTTC,CASRKGAYEQYF
-,TRBJ1-1,-,TRBV27,13,TGTGCCAGCAGTAGAAACAGAAACACTGAAGCTTTCTTT,CASSRNRNTEAFF
-,TRBJ1-5,TRBD1,TRBV2,15,TGTGCCAGCAGTCTTGGACAGGTGGGCAATCAGCCCCAGCATTTT,CASSLGQVGNQPQHF
-,TRBJ2-1,-,TRBV20-1,11,TGCAAACCGGGAATCAACAATGAGCAGTTCTTC,CKPGINNEQFF
-,TRBJ2-7,TRBD1,TRBV30,13,TGTGCCTGGGTTCGGGACAGAGTCTACGAGCAGTACTTC,CAWVRDRVYEQYF
-,TRBJ2-2,-,TRBV19,17,TGTGCCAGTAGGGTCGGCTTTTACAGGACGAACACCGGGGAGCTGTTTTTT,CASRVGFYRTNTGELFF
-,TRBJ2-4,-,TRBV7-9,15,TGTGCCAGCAGCCGCCAGACAGGAGCCAAAAACATTCAGTACTTC,CASSRQTGAKNIQYF
-,TRBJ1-4,-,TRBV5-4,13,TGTGCCAGCAGCCTCCGGGCTAATGAAAAACTGTTTTTT,CASSLRANEKLFF
-,TRBJ2-5,-,TRBV9,13,TGTGCCAGCAGCGTAAGGCAGGGAGAGACCCAGTACTTC,CASSVRQGETQYF
-,TRBJ2-7,TRBD1,TRBV6-5,15,TGTGCCAGCAGTTATTGGCAGGGGGCAGAGAACGAGCAGTACTTC,CASSYWQGAENEQYF
-,TRBJ2-1,-,TRBV4-3,15,TGCGCCAGCAGCCAAGTCTTCGGACTACGAAATGAGCAGTTCTTC,CASSQVFGLRNEQFF
-,TRBJ1-2,-,TRBV19,16,TGTGCCAGTACCTTTGGACCCGGGGGGTTAGCCTATGGCTACACCTTC,CASTFGPGGLAYGYTF
-,TRBJ1-4,TRBD1,TRBV27,16,TGTGCCAGCAGTTTGTCTTACAGGGGAGGACGGGAAAAACTGTTTTTT,CASSLSYRGGREKLFF
-,TRBJ2-7,-,TRBV6-1,12,TGTGCCAGCAGTGATCGGGTGTCCGAGCAGTACTTC,CASSDRVSEQYF
-,TRBJ2-7,-,TRBV2,15,TGTGCCAGCAGCGAACAGGGAGGGCCCTCCTACGAGCAGTACTTC,CASSEQGGPSYEQYF
few,TRBJ1-1,TRBD1,TRBV5-1,14,TGCGCCAGCAGCTCCTTACAGGGGGGCACTGAAGCTTTCTTT,CASSSLQGGTEAFF
-,TRBJ2-7,-,TRBV7-9,13,TGTGCCAGCAGCTCTTCCAGCTCCTACGAGCAGTACTTC,CASSSSSSYEQYF
once,TRBJ1-2,-,TRBV7-8,14,TGTGCCAGCAGCCTGGACAGCCATAACTATGGCTACACCTTC,CASSLDSHNYGYTF
-,TRBJ2-3,-,TRBV4-2,15,TGTGCCAGCAGAGGGGGGGGTAGTAGCACAGATACGCAGTATTTT,CASRGGGSSTDTQYF
few,TRBJ1-1,-,TRBV30,15,TGTGCCTGGTCTCCATCGACAGGAAAGAACACTGAAGCTTTCTTT,CAWSPSTGKNTEAFF
once,TRBJ2-5,TRBD1,TRBV30,13,TGTGCCTGGAACCGGGACAGGCAAGAGACCCAGTACTTC,CAWNRDRQETQYF
-,TRBJ2-1,TRBD2,TRBV9,15,TGTGCCAGCAGCGCCGGGACTAGCGATAACAATGAGCAGTTCTTC,CASSAGTSDNNEQFF
-,TRBJ1-3,-,TRBV7-9,11,TGTGCCAGCAGTAGCCGAAACACCATATATTTT,CASSSRNTIYF
few,TRBJ2-1,TRBD2,TRBV7-9,16,TGTGCCAGCAGCTTAGAGCGGGGGGGGCCGGGAGAAGAGCAGTTCTTC,CASSLERGGPGEEQFF
-,TRBJ2-7,TRBD1,TRBV6-7,14,TGTGCCAGCACCCGGACAGGGGGCGCATACGAGCAGTACTTC,CASTRTGGAYEQYF
-,TRBJ2-7,TRBD1,TRBV6-1,14,TGTGCCAGCACCAGACAGGGGTCGACCTACGAGCAGTACTTC,CASTRQGSTYEQYF
once,TRBJ2-7,TRBD1,TRBV14,14,TGTGCCAGCAGCCCGGGACAGGTGACCTACGAGCAGTACTTC,CASSPGQVTYEQYF
-,TRBJ2-5,-,TRBV6-1,14,TGTGCCAGCATTATAGGGAGGTACCAAGAGACCCAGTACTTC,CASIIGRYQETQYF
-,TRBJ2-3,-,TRBV4-1,15,TGCGCCAGCAGCCAAGATTTCCTCGGCACAGATACGCAGTATTTT,CASSQDFLGTDTQYF
-,TRBJ1-2,-,TRBV4-3,14,TGCGCCAGCAGTCATGAGACTGAAAACTATGGCTACACCTTC,CASSHETENYGYTF
-,TRBJ2-1,TRBD1,TRBV7-2,14,TGTGCCAGCAGCTCCCGGGACAGGGGGCGCGTCCTCCTCTTC,CASSSRDRGRVLLF
-,TRBJ2-3,TRBD1,TRBV6-1,16,TGTGCCAGCAGTGTTTATGGACAGGGTGCGACAGATACGCAGTATTTT,CASSVYGQGATDTQYF
-,TRBJ2-7,TRBD1,TRBV6-1,14,TGTGCCAGCAGCCGGACAGGGGGCGCGTCCGAGCAGTACTTC,CASSRTGGASEQYF
-,TRBJ1-6,-,TRBV7-8,12,TGTGCCAGCAGCTTACGGAATTCACCCCTCCACTTT,CASSLRNSPLHF
-,TRBJ2-1,-,TRBV19,13,TGTGCCAGTAGTCGCCGGAGCTACAATGAGCAGTTCTTC,CASSRRSYNEQFF
-,TRBJ1-2,-,TRBV15,14,TGTGCCACCCGACCGCGGGGCTCGGGCTATGGCTACACCTTC,CATRPRGSGYGYTF
-,TRBJ2-3,-,TRBV4-3,17,TGCGCCAGCAGCCAAGGAGGGGGGCGGGGGCCCGAAGATACGCAGTATTTT,CASSQGGGRGPEDTQYF
-,TRBJ2-2,-,TRBV30,12,TGTGCCTGGAGGGGAGTGTCAGGGGAGCTGTTTTTT,CAWRGVSGELFF
-,TRBJ1-2,-,TRBV4-1,13,TGCGCCAGCAGCCAAGCAGGGGACTATGGCTACACCTTC,CASSQAGDYGYTF
-,TRBJ1-1,-,TRBV19,14,TGTGCCAGTAGTATAGCCGGGATGAACACTGAAGCTTTCTTT,CASSIAGMNTEAFF
-,TRBJ2-7,-,TRBV4-3,13,TGCGCCAGCAGCCAGGACAGAACCTACGAGCAGTACTTC,CASSQDRTYEQYF
-,TRBJ1-1,TRBD1,TRBV10-3,14,TGTGCCACCGACAGGGGGCTGTCCTCGGTTGAAGCTTTCTTT,CATDRGLSSVEAFF
-,TRBJ2-7,-,TRBV6-6,14,TGTGCCAGCCGTCTGACGGGAGTCACCCACGAGCAGTACTTC,CASRLTGVTHEQYF
-,TRBJ1-1,-,TRBV11-2,15,TGTGCCAGCAGCTTCCAGGGTAGAAGGAACACTGAAGCTTTCTTT,CASSFQGRRNTEAFF
-,TRBJ1-1,-,TRBV5-1,17,TGCGCCAGCAGCTTAGGTCCTGGTGGGGATGGAGGCGCTGAAGCTTTCTTT,CASSLGPGGDGGAEAFF
-,TRBJ2-3,TRBD1,TRBV9,19,TGTGCCAGCAGCGTCCACGCCACTACAGGGGTCTCTAGCACAGATACGCAGTATTTT,CASSVHATTGVSSTDTQYF
-,TRBJ1-1,TRBD1,TRBV9,16,TGTGCCAGCAGCGTAGCCCGACAGGGGGCTGATACTGAAGCTTTCTTT,CASSVARQGADTEAFF
few,TRBJ1-3,-,TRBV7-2,17,TGTGCCAGCAGCGTAGTGCTCCAGGGGCTCTCTGGAAACACCATATATTTT,CASSVVLQGLSGNTIYF
-,TRBJ2-3,-,TRBV13,14,TGTGCCAGCAGCTTGGGGGGGGCAGGGGATACGCAGTATTTT,CASSLGGAGDTQYF
-,TRBJ1-4,-,TRBV18,16,TGTGCCAGCTCACCCCGACAGAGCTCAACTAATGAAAAACTGTTTTTT,CASSPRQSSTNEKLFF
-,TRBJ1-6,-,TRBV5-6,15,TGTGCCAGCAGCCGGTTAAGCTCCTATAATTCACCCCTCCACTTT,CASSRLSSYNSPLHF